These 32 T cell receptor beta chains originate from one sample sequenced in a study of identical twins. TCRdb processed the 5' RACE reads anew with MiXCR; each CDR3 protein has one entry. The profile shows approximately 600,000 distinct CDR3 sequences, 7.1% of them singletons. The data were also submitted as part of a second study, on yellow fever vaccine responses in identical twins.

Sequenced input: PBMCs. The receptors shown here come from a woman aged 18-29 years in good health.

This clonotype has only a few counts. The chain carries TRBV29-1 and TRBJ2-5; 7 bases map to TRBD1. Unmatched junction bases numbered 2, after V lost 2 bases and J lost 5 bases. The germline CDR1 and CDR2 sequences are SQVTM and ANQGSEA. This CDR3 has 12 residues. The CDR3 protein is CSVETQGETQYF. CDR3 in DNA: TGCAGCGTTGAAACACAGGGGGAGACCCAGTACTTC.

The table lists this clonotype with many counts. The chain carries TRBV7-8 and TRBJ1-6, with 12 bases matching TRBD1. Trimming removed 5 bases from V and 12 bases from J; junction bases left unmatched: 8. CDR1 SGHVS and CDR2 FQNEAQ come from the germline V gene. The CDR3 consists of 15 residues. In nucleotides, the CDR3 is TGTGCCAGCAGCCTCAGTGGGACAGGGGGCGAACCCCTCCACTTT. This encodes CASSLSGTGGEPLHF.

This clonotype was seen more than once but under ten times. The V and J genes are TRBV5-6 and TRBJ1-1; the D gene is possibly TRBD1 (6 bases). This CDR3 contains 16 residues. V lost 1 base and J lost 0, with 13 bases in between. CDR1 and CDR2 from the germline V gene are SGHDT and YYEEEE. CDR3 DNA: TGTGCCAGCAGCTTGCGGCAGGGGCCCATGAACACTGAAGCTTTCTTT. This encodes CASSLRQGPMNTEAFF.

This clonotype was seen many times. This chain joins TRBV5-1 and TRBJ1-1, with D tentatively TRBD1 (6 bases). Trimming left V 4 bases short and J 1 base short, with 11 bases between. This CDR3 contains 14 residues. CDR1 is SGHRS and CDR2 is YFSETQ in the germline V gene. CDR3 in amino acids: CASSRDTSNTEAFF. The CDR3 coding sequence is TGCGCCAGCAGCAGGGACACATCGAACACTGAAGCTTTCTTT.

This rearrangement joins TRBV27 to TRBJ2-6; 7 nucleotides match TRBD2. CDR3 length equals 16 residues. Looked up from germline, CDR1 is MNHEY and CDR2 is SMNVEV (reference sequence). The trim removed 7 bases at V and 0 bases at J, leaving 6 bases unmatched. DNA of the CDR3: TGTGCCAGCATGGGAGGGTCGAACTCTGGGGCCAACGTCCTGACTTTC. It yields the protein CASMGGSNSGANVLTF.

The V call is TRBV29-1, the J call TRBJ2-1; weak D call: TRBD2 (6 bases). Germline lookup yields CDR1 SQVTM and CDR2 ANQGSEA. The CDR3 loop spans 16 amino acids. V was cut by 1 base and J by 5 bases, with 18 bases left in between. The CDR3, as DNA: TGCAGCGTTGAAGGATTGGTAGCGGACGGGGACAATGAGCAGTTCTTC. It specifies CSVEGLVADGDNEQFF.

This clonotype was seen more than once but under ten times. The chain links TRBV6-5 to TRBJ2-1; TRBD2 matches 7 bases. Per germline, CDR1 MNHEY and CDR2 SVGAGI. The CDR3 runs 16 residues. J was trimmed by 3 bases and V by 6 bases; bases with no gene match: 11. CDR3 amino acids: CASRYTTSERYNEQFF. The CDR3 DNA sequence: TGTGCCAGCAGATACACAACTAGCGAACGCTACAATGAGCAGTTCTTC.

This clonotype was observed a few times. The rearrangement links TRBV12-3 or TRBV12-4 to TRBJ1-4; D call uncertain. This CDR3 contains 17 residues. V lost 3 bases, J lost 0 bases, and 14 bases lay in between. The DNA of the CDR3 is TGTGCCAGCAGTTTGGGCAGTCAAAGGGCAACTAATGAAAAACTGTTTTTT. It translates to CASSLGSQRATNEKLFF.

This clonotype was seen at least ten times. The CDR3 DNA is TGCGCCAGCAGCTCGGGACAGGGGGCAGGGAATGAAAAACTGTTTTTT. Translating it yields CASSSGQGAGNEKLFF. The chain carries TRBV5-1 and TRBJ1-4; 12 nucleotides align to TRBD1. From germline, CDR1 is SGHRS and CDR2 YFSETQ. The J segment lost 5 bases and the V segment lost 3 bases, leaving 5 bases of the junction unmatched. CDR3 length: 16 residues. Full variable domain (missing parts from reference TRBV5-1 and TRBJ1-4): KAGVTQTPRYLIKTRGQQVTLSCSPISGHRSVSWYQQTPGQGLQFLFEYFSETQRNKGNFPGRFSGRQFSNSRSEMNVSTLELGDSALYLCASSSGQGAGNEKLFFGSGTQLSVL.

This clonotype appeared a few times. J is TRBJ1-1 and V is TRBV20-1, with D unresolved. Trimming removed 0 bases from V and 2 bases from J, with 7 bases in between. CDR3 length equals 13 residues. Per germline, CDR1 DFQATT and CDR2 SNEGSKA (reference sequence). DNA for the CDR3: TGCAGTGCTAGAGACCCCGATAACACTGAAGCTTTCTTT. This codes for CSARDPDNTEAFF.

Notes on this clonotype: The junction departs from germline at one end; a sequencing error may be responsible. This rearrangement joins TRBV6-1 to TRBJ1-1, with D perhaps TRBD1 (6 bases). CDR3 size: 19 residues. CDR1 and CDR2 from the germline V gene are MNHNS and SASEGT. The CDR3 region has the DNA TGTGCCAGCATTGAACGGGGGGCAGCCGGCAGGGCCGGGATCCCTGAAGCTTTCTTT. Translating gives CASIERGAAGRAGIPEAFF.

This clonotype was seen repeatedly, ten times or more. V is TRBV5-1 and J is TRBJ1-3; D ambiguous. Trimming took off 3 bases at V and 0 bases at J, with 7 bases between the two ends. The CDR3 is 14 residues long. CDR1 and CDR2 (germline): SGHRS, YFSETQ. The CDR3 loop is CASSSSGSGNTIYF. DNA for the CDR3: TGCGCCAGCAGCTCCTCGGGCTCTGGAAACACCATATATTTT.

This clonotype was recorded at least ten times. The CDR3 DNA sequence: TGTGCCAGCAGTCGCTCAGGGAGAGGGAGGAGTACTGAAGCTTTCTTT. Protein sequence: CASSRSGRGRSTEAFF. This rearrangement joins TRBV12-3 or TRBV12-4 to TRBJ1-1; D might be TRBD1 (5 bases). The CDR3 length is 16 residues. V was pared by 5 bases and J by 5 bases, with 21 bases between.

This clonotype appeared a few times. The chain is built from TRBV28 and TRBJ2-1, with a tentative D call TRBD2 (6 bases). The CDR3 spans 17 residues. Germline CDR1 MDHEN, CDR2 SYDVKM. Trimming took 1 base from V and 0 from J, leaving 13 bases between them. CDR3 amino acids: CASSLSGTRSSYNEQFF. For the CDR3, the DNA is TGTGCCAGCAGTTTATCTGGGACTCGGAGCTCCTACAATGAGCAGTTCTTC.

This clonotype was recorded many times. J is TRBJ1-2 and V is TRBV6-1; no firm D call. Germline V gene sequence: CDR1 MNHNS, CDR2 SASEGT. Trimming removed 6 bases at V and 6 bases at J, with 17 bases between. The CDR3 loop spans 14 amino acids. CDR3 DNA sequence: TGTGCCAGCAGCCCCGTGGGAGGGTACGATGGCTACACCTTC. Protein sequence: CASSPVGGYDGYTF.

The rearrangement links TRBV5-1 to TRBJ2-3, with TRBD2 as a possible D gene (5 bases). The CDR3 is made up of 19 amino acids. Trimming shortened V by 0 bases and J by 0 bases, and 20 bases separated the two germline ends. The germline gives CDR1 SGHRS, CDR2 YFSETQ. The CDR3 nucleotides are TGCGCCAGCAGCTTGGGGGTAGCGAGAAGACAAACTAGCACAGATACGCAGTATTTT. Protein: CASSLGVARRQTSTDTQYF. The whole variable domain, filled in from reference TRBV5-1 and TRBJ2-3, reads KAGVTQTPRYLIKTRGQQVTLSCSPISGHRSVSWYQQTPGQGLQFLFEYFSETQRNKGNFPGRFSGRQFSNSRSEMNVSTLELGDSALYLCASSLGVARRQTSTDTQYFGPGTRLTVL.

As DNA, the CDR3 is TGTGCCACCAGTGATTTGGGACAAAGATCCGGATCCTACAATGAGCAGTTCTTC. It encodes CATSDLGQRSGSYNEQFF. V usage is TRBV24-1 and J usage is TRBJ2-1, with TRBD1 as a possible D gene (5 bases). Deletions cut 0 bases from V and 1 base from J, with 15 bases between. This CDR3 has 18 amino acids. Looked up from germline, CDR1 is KGHDR and CDR2 is SFDVKD.

In its sample, this clonotype was seen many times. V is TRBV2 and J is TRBJ2-2, with a weak D call TRBD2 (6 bases). With 6 bases removed from V and 0 bases from J, the gap between germline ends came to 14 bases. Germline loops: CDR1 SNHLY, CDR2 FYNNEI. The CDR3 is 16 amino acids. In DNA, the CDR3 is TGTGCCAGCAGACTTGGAGGGGCTACGAACACCGGGGAGCTGTTTTTT. Its protein is CASRLGGATNTGELFF.

In this sample, this clonotype turned up many times. The chain uses TRBV5-1 and TRBJ2-3; 7 positions match TRBD1. Germline CDR1 SGHRS, CDR2 YFSETQ. After removal of 4 bases from V and 3 bases from J, the junction contained 5 bases not matched to a gene. The CDR3 is 14 amino acids. For the CDR3, the DNA is TGCGCCAGCAGCGTGACAGGGACGACAGATACGCAGTATTTT. This encodes CASSVTGTTDTQYF.

This clonotype has at least ten counts. DNA for the CDR3: TGTGCCAGCAGTTCCATTGGGCAGGGGTTGGAAAAACTGTTTTTT. Translated: CASSSIGQGLEKLFF. This chain joins TRBV28 and TRBJ1-4, with a tentative D call TRBD1 (6 bases). Germline V lookup: CDR1 MDHEN, CDR2 SYDVKM. V gave up 4 bases and J gave up 8 bases, with 17 bases separating them. The CDR3 is 15 amino acids.

This clonotype occurred many times. The CDR3 sequence: CASSTGNEQYF. The CDR3 DNA is TGTGCCAGCAGCACCGGTAACGAGCAGTACTTC. J is TRBJ2-7 and V is TRBV12-3 or TRBV12-4; unclear D gene. The CDR3 spans 11 residues. Trimming removed 6 bases at V and 5 bases at J, with 8 bases between.

Only a few counts were recorded for this clonotype. V is TRBV5-1 and J is TRBJ2-1; 9 nucleotides line up with TRBD2. The CDR3 totals 17 residues. Germline loops: CDR1 SGHRS, CDR2 YFSETQ. Unmatched junction bases numbered 10, after V lost 1 base and J lost 5 bases. Written as DNA, the CDR3 is TGCGCCAGCAGCTTGACCCTAAGCGGGGGGATACACAATGAGCAGTTCTTC. As protein: CASSLTLSGGIHNEQFF.

The chain has TRBV20-1 and TRBJ2-7; no clear D gene. V was pared by 1 base and J by 3 bases, with 19 bases between. The CDR3 runs 16 residues. Germline-derived CDR1 and CDR2 are DFQATT and SNEGSKA (reference sequence). The chain's CDR3 is CSARARAARLDYEQYF. As DNA, the CDR3 is TGCAGTGCTAGAGCCCGCGCAGCCAGGCTAGACTACGAGCAGTACTTC.

The chain is built from TRBV20-1 and TRBJ2-3, with D perhaps assigned TRBD1 or TRBD2 (5 bases each). Trimming pared 3 bases from V and 3 bases from J, leaving 10 bases between. The CDR3 is 13 residues long. Germline CDR1 and CDR2: DFQATT and SNEGSKA (reference sequence). DNA of the CDR3: TGCAGTGCTAGGAGGGGAACGACAGATACGCAGTATTTT. Translated, it gives CSARRGTTDTQYF.

The chain is built from TRBV20-1 and TRBJ1-1; D may be TRBD1 (5 bases). Germline V gene sequence: CDR1 DFQATT, CDR2 SNEGSKA (reference sequence). The CDR3 spans 12 residues. V was cut by 4 bases and J by 7 bases, with 13 bases left in between. This chain's CDR3 is CSATRGPLEAFF. Written as DNA, the CDR3 is TGCAGTGCTACAAGGGGACCCCTTGAAGCTTTCTTT.

This clonotype was detected only a few times. This chain joins TRBV2 and TRBJ2-7, with D unclear. V lost 1 base and J 0 bases, leaving 10 bases between the germline ends. CDR1 is SNHLY, CDR2 FYNNEI, per germline. The CDR3 is made up of 15 amino acids. The CDR3 protein is CASSEGPGFSYEQYV. Written as DNA, the CDR3 is TGTGCCAGCAGTGAAGGCCCAGGATTCTCCTACGAGCAGTACGTC.

This clonotype occurred a few times. The chain carries TRBV5-1 and TRBJ1-4, with a tentative D call TRBD1 (5 bases). The V and J ends lost 4 bases and 7 bases respectively, with 20 bases between them. CDR3 length: 16 amino acids. Germline-derived CDR1 and CDR2 are SGHRS and YFSETQ. CDR3 amino acids: CASSATTGGGVEKLFF. The CDR3 nucleotides are TGCGCCAGCAGCGCCACCACAGGAGGCGGTGTTGAAAAACTGTTTTTT.

This clonotype was counted between two and nine times. The junction does not match germline at one end; this may be a read error. The chain combines TRBV2 with TRBJ2-1; 11 nucleotides match TRBD2. This CDR3 has 14 residues. The germline gives CDR1 SNHLY, CDR2 FYNNEI. The CDR3 DNA is TGTGCCAGCGGTGAGACTAGCGGGATCAATGAGCAGTTCTTC. It codes for CASGETSGINEQFF.

This clonotype was observed a handful of times. The gene calls are TRBV6-1 and TRBJ1-3, with D perhaps matching TRBD1 (6 bases). CDR1 is MNHNS and CDR2 is SASEGT in the germline V gene. Between the trimmed V and J ends, which lost 5 bases and 0 bases, there was a span of 17 bases. The CDR3 runs to 17 residues. The CDR3 region has the DNA TGTGCCAGCAGTAATTCTAGGAGGACAGCCTCTGGAAACACCATATATTTT. It encodes CASSNSRRTASGNTIYF.

The V and J genes are TRBV21-1 and TRBJ2-1. TRBV21-1 is listed as a pseudogene. The CDR3 length is 15 residues. This CDR3 is CASSKRSWSYNEQFF. In nucleotides, the CDR3 is TGTGCCAGCAGCAAGCGGAGTTGGTCCTACAATGAGCAGTTCTTC.

There are a few counts of this clonotype. The chain couples TRBV2 to TRBJ2-7, with a weak D call TRBD2 (6 bases). V lost 1 base and J lost 7, with 11 bases in between. Germline V gene data show CDR1 as SNHLY and CDR2 as FYNNEI. This CDR3 is 13 amino acids long. CDR3 sequence (DNA): TGTGCCAGCAGTGAAGTTCAGGGAGGTGAGCAGTACGTC. Its translation: CASSEVQGGEQYV.

A remark on this clonotype: One end of the junction fails to match germline, which may point to a read error. This chain joins TRBV7-9 and TRBJ2-4, with TRBD2 matching 12 bases. The germline CDR1 and CDR2 sequences are SEHNR and FQNEAQ (reference sequence). The CDR3 consists of 14 residues. CDR3 region: CASSLAGGPQSQYF. CDR3 DNA sequence: TGTGCCAGCAGCCTAGCGGGGGGGCCTCAGAGTCAGTACTTC. Full variable domain (rest looked up from reference TRBV7-9 and TRBJ2-4): DTGVSQNPRHKITKRGQNVTFRCDPISEHNRLYWYRQTLGQGPEFLTYFQNEAQLEKSRLLSDRFSAERPKGSFSTLEIQRTEQGDSAMYLCASSLAGGPQSQYFGAGTRLSVL.